Below are 23 T cell receptor beta chains sequenced from a single sample in a study of T cells after yellow fever vaccination. TCRdb redid the calling of the 5' RACE reads with MiXCR, one entry per CDR3 protein. In the table there are 300,000 to 350,000 distinct CDR3 sequences, 3.5% to 4.5% of which are singletons. The source was PBMCs, collected 15 days after the yellow fever booster vaccination. The receptors were gathered from a man aged 18 to 29 who received the YFV17D yellow fever vaccine.

This clonotype came up many times. The chain employs TRBV20-1 and TRBJ2-2, with 9 bases identical to TRBD2. The CDR3 runs to 14 residues. Losses at the gene ends were 3 bases for V and 6 bases for J; bases not matched to a gene: 5. Germline V gene sequence: CDR1 DFQATT, CDR2 SNEGSKA (reference sequence). The CDR3 DNA is TGCAGTGCTAGCGCGGCTAGCGGGGCCGGGGAGCTGTTTTTT. Translated: CSASAASGAGELFF.

This clonotype has only a few counts. J is TRBJ1-6 and V is TRBV6-5, with D hard to call. The V end lost 6 bases, the J end lost 13 bases, and 16 bases lay between the germline ends. The CDR3 is made up of 13 amino acids. Germline loops: CDR1 MNHEY, CDR2 SVGAGI. The CDR3 bases are TGTGCCAGCAGCCCTCAGTATCTTTCTCCCCTCCACTTT. Residues: CASSPQYLSPLHF.

This clonotype has at least ten counts. The gene calls are TRBV4-3 and TRBJ1-6; D is unresolved. There are 13 residues in the CDR3. CDR1 is LGHNA, CDR2 YSLEER, per germline. The V and J ends lost 0 bases and 11 bases respectively, with 8 bases between them. The CDR3 DNA reads as TGCGCCAGCAGCCAAGATGGCGACACACCCCTCCACTTT. Residues: CASSQDGDTPLHF.

The chain recombines TRBV28 with TRBJ1-5, with D tentatively TRBD1 (6 bases). The germline gives CDR1 MDHEN, CDR2 SYDVKM. Between the trimmed V and J ends, which lost 6 bases and 6 bases, there was a span of 15 bases. This CDR3 spans 14 amino acids. The CDR3 nucleotides read TGTGCCAGCAGCCAAACGGGGGGCGGTCAGCCCCAGCATTTT. This codes for CASSQTGGGQPQHF. The whole variable domain, filled in from reference TRBV28 and TRBJ1-5, reads DVKVTQSSRYLVKRTGEKVFLECVQDMDHENMFWYRQDPGLGLRLIYFSYDVKMKEKGDIPEGYSVSREKKERFSLILESASTNQTSMYLCASSQTGGGQPQHFGDGTRLSIL.

Only one count was recorded for this clonotype. The chain joins TRBV12-3 or TRBV12-4 to TRBJ1-2, with TRBD1 matching 7 bases. This CDR3 region has 13 residues. The ends lost 10 bases at V and 9 bases at J; junction bases unmatched: 14. The CDR3 DNA is TGTGCCACTTTCCTGTCACAGGGGTTAAGCTACACCTTC. It encodes CATFLSQGLSYTF.

This chain uses TRBV20-1 with TRBJ1-5, with TRBD1 matching over 7 bases. The CDR3 has 12 residues. The trim removed 6 bases at V and 7 bases at J, leaving 6 bases unmatched. CDR1 is DFQATT, CDR2 SNEGSKA, per germline (reference sequence). The CDR3 reads CSAAGGDQPQHF. The CDR3, as DNA: TGCAGTGCGGCAGGGGGGGACCAGCCCCAGCATTTT.

This clonotype was recorded many times. The chain carries TRBV5-6 and TRBJ2-1; perhaps D is TRBD1 or TRBD2 (5 bases each). Looked up from germline, CDR1 is SGHDT and CDR2 is YYEEEE. Trimming took 4 bases from V and 2 from J, leaving 10 bases between them. This CDR3 has 14 amino acids. The CDR3 nucleotides read TGTGCCAGCAGCCGGGACGGACCCTACAATGAGCAGTTCTTC. It codes for CASSRDGPYNEQFF.

The chain recombines TRBV19 with TRBJ2-5; D ambiguous. This CDR3 contains 14 residues. V lost 4 bases and J 3 bases, leaving 12 bases between the germline ends. The germline V gene encodes CDR1 LNHDA and CDR2 SQIVND (reference sequence). This CDR3 is CASSRHREKETQYF. CDR3 coding DNA: TGTGCCAGTAGTAGGCATCGTGAGAAAGAGACCCAGTACTTC.

V is TRBV10-3 and J is TRBJ2-2, with 8 positions matching TRBD1. Germline-derived CDR1 and CDR2 are ENHRY and SYGVKD. CDR3 length equals 14 residues. Trimming at V came to 7 bases and at J to 4 bases, leaving 5 bases not matched to a gene. The CDR3 protein is CAITTTGGTGELFF. CDR3 bases: TGTGCCATCACCACTACAGGGGGCACCGGGGAGCTGTTTTTT.

This chain links TRBV5-1 with TRBJ1-3; TRBD1 aligns across 8 bases. With V trimmed by 4 bases and J by 4 bases, 4 bases remained unmatched. The CDR3 is made up of 14 amino acids. Germline lookup yields CDR1 SGHRS and CDR2 YFSETQ. The CDR3 region has the DNA TGCGCCAGCAGCCGGACAGGGCAAGGAAACACCATATATTTT. Residues: CASSRTGQGNTIYF. Supplemented by reference TRBV5-1 and TRBJ1-3, the full variable domain reads KAGVTQTPRYLIKTRGQQVTLSCSPISGHRSVSWYQQTPGQGLQFLFEYFSETQRNKGNFPGRFSGRQFSNSRSEMNVSTLELGDSALYLCASSRTGQGNTIYFGEGSWLTVV.

This clonotype was counted ten times or more. V is TRBV28 and J is TRBJ2-3, with TRBD2 matching over 8 bases. With V trimmed by 5 bases and J by 8 bases, 9 bases remained unmatched. Germline V lookup: CDR1 MDHEN, CDR2 SYDVKM. The CDR3 sequence is 14 residues long. The CDR3 region is CASSKAGDFGTQYF. CDR3 coding DNA: TGTGCCAGCAGTAAAGCGGGGGACTTTGGTACGCAGTATTTT. The variable domain in full, with the rest retrieved from reference TRBV28 and TRBJ2-3, is DVKVTQSSRYLVKRTGEKVFLECVQDMDHENMFWYRQDPGLGLRLIYFSYDVKMKEKGDIPEGYSVSREKKERFSLILESASTNQTSMYLCASSKAGDFGTQYFGPGTRLTVL.

This clonotype came up many times. V gene TRBV15 combines with J gene TRBJ2-5; D may match TRBD1 or TRBD2 (6 bases each). Germline V gives CDR1 LNHNV, CDR2 YYDKDF (reference sequence). The V end was cut by 8 bases, the J end by 1 base, with 17 bases between. This CDR3 region has 15 residues. This chain's CDR3 is CATSEGTGAQETQYF. CDR3 sequence (DNA): TGTGCCACCTCAGAGGGCACGGGGGCCCAAGAGACCCAGTACTTC. The variable domain in full, with the rest retrieved from reference TRBV15 and TRBJ2-5, is DAMVIQNPRYQVTQFGKPVTLSCSQTLNHNVMYWYQQKSSQAPKLLFHYYDKDFNNEADTPDNFQSRRPNTSFCFLDIRSPGLGDTAMYLCATSEGTGAQETQYFGPGTRLLVL.

The chain is built from TRBV6-2 or TRBV6-3 and TRBJ2-1; 13 nucleotides line up with TRBD2. The CDR3 loop spans 16 amino acids. Germline V gene lookup returns CDR1 MNHEY and CDR2 SVGEGT. V trimming: 2 bases; J trimming: 3 bases; junction bases outside the gene matches: 1. CDR3 in DNA: TGTGCCAGCAGTTACGGGACTAGCGGGGACTACAATGAGCAGTTCTTC. It specifies CASSYGTSGDYNEQFF.

This clonotype was seen a handful of times. V usage is TRBV5-1 and J usage is TRBJ2-1, with 11 bases matching TRBD2. This CDR3 spans 17 amino acids. The ends lost 3 bases at V and 0 bases at J; junction bases unmatched: 5. Germline V gene data show CDR1 as SGHRS and CDR2 as YFSETQ. CDR3 region: CASSSSGGLSSYNEQFF. As DNA, the CDR3 is TGCGCCAGCAGCTCTAGCGGGGGGCTTAGCTCCTACAATGAGCAGTTCTTC.

Many counts were recorded for this clonotype. This sequence joins TRBV6-2 or TRBV6-3 and TRBJ2-7; 7 bases fit TRBD1. The CDR3 has 16 amino acids. Germline V lookup: CDR1 MNHEY, CDR2 SVGEGT. J was trimmed by 3 bases and V by 2 bases; bases with no gene match: 10. The CDR3 DNA sequence: TGTGCCAGCAGTTACCCCGGACAGGAGAGATACTACGAGCAGTACGTC. It codes for CASSYPGQERYYEQYV.

In its sample, this clonotype was seen many times. V is TRBV7-6 and J is TRBJ2-7, with D possibly TRBD2 on 6 matching bases. Germline V gene data show CDR1 as SGHVS and CDR2 as FNYEAQ. The CDR3 consists of 15 residues. Trimming shortened V by 5 bases and J by 5 bases, and 19 bases separated the two germline ends. CDR3 sequence (DNA): TGTGCCAGCAGCCCAACGGGACTCGTGTCAGACGAGCAGTACTTC. It encodes CASSPTGLVSDEQYF.

This clonotype has ten or more counts. V is TRBV7-8 and J is TRBJ2-3; D may correspond to TRBD1 or TRBD2 (6 bases each). V was clipped by 1 base and J by 4 bases, with 18 bases between them. CDR1 is SGHVS, CDR2 FQNEAQ, per germline. This CDR3 has 17 residues. The CDR3, as DNA: TGTGCCAGCAGCTTAGAAACGTGGGGGGCCTTGGCAGATACGCAGTATTTT. Residues: CASSLETWGALADTQYF.

The chain carries TRBV12-3 or TRBV12-4 and TRBJ1-4; TRBD1 matches at 7 bases. The CDR3 runs to 14 residues. V was clipped by 2 bases and J by 5 bases; unmatched bases: 2. The CDR3, as DNA: TGTGCCAGCAGTTTAAGGGGGCTGAATGAAAAACTGTTTTTT. Translated: CASSLRGLNEKLFF.

This clonotype was recorded at least ten times. CDR3: CAITKTSGGASYNEQFF. The CDR3 bases are TGTGCCATCACCAAGACTAGCGGGGGGGCCTCCTACAATGAGCAGTTCTTC. This chain uses TRBV10-3 with TRBJ2-1; TRBD2 matches 14 bases. In germline, CDR1 is ENHRY, CDR2 SYGVKD. The CDR3 is 17 amino acids. With 7 bases clipped from V and 0 bases from J, the junction kept 5 bases outside the gene matches.

This clonotype appeared many times. The chain employs TRBV10-3 and TRBJ2-5; D is unresolved. Germline V lookup: CDR1 ENHRY, CDR2 SYGVKD. V was pared by 2 bases and J by 1 base, with 5 bases between. The CDR3 has 13 amino acids. The DNA for the CDR3 is TGTGCCATCAGTGAGGGTGTCCAAGAGACCCAGTACTTC. Its protein is CAISEGVQETQYF.

The chain combines TRBV27 with TRBJ1-1; 9 bases fit TRBD1. Germline assignment: CDR1 MNHEY and CDR2 SMNVEV (reference sequence). The CDR3 covers 15 residues. V dropped 5 bases and J dropped 5; count of bases not matched to a gene: 9. CDR3 sequence (DNA): TGTGCCAGCAGTGGATACGGGACAGGGCTTACTGAAGCTTTCTTT. This codes for CASSGYGTGLTEAFF.

This clonotype was counted between two and nine times. V gene TRBV7-2 combines with J gene TRBJ1-4; the D is unclear. Germline V gene lookup returns CDR1 SGHTA and CDR2 FQGNSA. This CDR3 is built from 14 residues. Trimming removed 2 bases at V and 4 bases at J, with 8 bases between. The CDR3 region has the DNA TGTGCCAGCAGCTTATCGTGGATTAATGAAAAACTGTTTTTT. Its translation: CASSLSWINEKLFF.

This clonotype has at least ten counts. The chain recombines TRBV6-6 with TRBJ2-5, with TRBD2 identical over 10 bases. Trimming cost V 2 bases and J 5 bases; bases outside gene matches: 2. Germline CDR1 is MNHNY and CDR2 is SVGAGI (reference sequence). This CDR3 is 14 amino acids long. DNA of the CDR3: TGTGCCAGCAGTTACAGCGGGGGGGCGGAGACCCAGTACTTC. It is translated as CASSYSGGAETQYF.